This T cell receptor beta chain emerged from a study of blood T cell repertoires in COVID-19. Some clones are missing from TCRdb's copy, which holds only in-frame ones; the method was immunoSEQ multiplex PCR. Here the sample spans over 200,000 clones, around three quarters being singletons. Germline V CDR1 and CDR2: LNHDA, SQIVND (reference sequence). V shed 4 bases and J 8 bases; nucleotides not matched to a gene: 4. This CDR3 has 14 amino acids. Sequencing was performed on peripheral blood. V usage is TRBV19 and J usage is TRBJ2-4; 11 bases are a match to TRBD1. This receptor was obtained from a woman older than 75 with acute or convalescent COVID-19. The chain's CDR3 is CASSSGTGGYIQYF. Here the CDR3 DNA reads TGTGCCAGTAGTAGCGGGACAGGGGGTTACATTCAGTACTTC. Supplemented by reference TRBV19 and TRBJ2-4, the full variable domain reads DGGITQSPKYLFRKEGQNVTLSCEQNLNHDAMYWYRQDPGQGLRLIYYSQIVNDFQKGDIAEGYSVSREKKESFPLTVTSAQKNPTAFYLCASSSGTGGYIQYFGAGTRLSVL.